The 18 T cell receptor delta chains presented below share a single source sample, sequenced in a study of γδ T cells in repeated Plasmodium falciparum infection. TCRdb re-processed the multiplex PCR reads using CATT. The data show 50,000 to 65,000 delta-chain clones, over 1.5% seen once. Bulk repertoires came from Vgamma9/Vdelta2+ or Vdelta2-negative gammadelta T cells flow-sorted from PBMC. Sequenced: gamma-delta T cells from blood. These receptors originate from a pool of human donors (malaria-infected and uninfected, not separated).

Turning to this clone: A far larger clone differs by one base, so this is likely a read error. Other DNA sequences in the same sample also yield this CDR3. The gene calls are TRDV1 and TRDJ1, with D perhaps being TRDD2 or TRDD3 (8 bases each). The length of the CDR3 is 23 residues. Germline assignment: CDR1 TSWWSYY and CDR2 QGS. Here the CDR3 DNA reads TGTGCTCTTGGAGAACTCACCTTCCTAATTTCCCCCGTCAGTGGGGATACAGCCGATAAACTCATCTTT. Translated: CALGELTFLISPVSGDTADKLIF.

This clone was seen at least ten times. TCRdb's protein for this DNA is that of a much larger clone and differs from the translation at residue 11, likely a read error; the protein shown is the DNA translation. The CDR3 spells CALGEEDRSDRLIF. CDR3 in DNA: TGTGCTCTTGGGGAAGAGGATAGGTCCGATAGACTCATCTTT. The chain recombines TRDV1 with TRDJ1, with D possibly TRDD3 on 5 matching bases. Germline CDR1 reads TSWWSYY; CDR2 reads QGS. The CDR3 covers 14 residues.

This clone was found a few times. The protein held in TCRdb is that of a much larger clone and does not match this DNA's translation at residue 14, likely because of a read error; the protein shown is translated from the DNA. The CDR3 protein is CACDVLGDTSSWDARQMFF. CDR3 coding DNA: TGTGCCTGTGACGTACTGGGGGATACGAGCTCCTGGGACGCCCGACAGATGTTTTTC. The chain joins TRDV2 to TRDJ3, with 13 nucleotides matching TRDD3. The J gene, missing from TCRdb, was assigned here through DNA to germline matching. The CDR3 extends over 19 amino acids. The V gene's germline CDR1 is GEAIGNYY and CDR2 EKD.

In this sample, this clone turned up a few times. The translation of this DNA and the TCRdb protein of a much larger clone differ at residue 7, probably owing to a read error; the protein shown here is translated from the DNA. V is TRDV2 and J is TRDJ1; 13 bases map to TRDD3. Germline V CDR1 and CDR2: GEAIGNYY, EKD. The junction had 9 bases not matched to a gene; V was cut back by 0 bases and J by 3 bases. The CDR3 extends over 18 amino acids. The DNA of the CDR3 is TGTGCCTGTGACACCGGGGAGTTACTGGGGGATACGCCCGATAAACTCATCTTT. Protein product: CACDTGELLGDTPDKLIF.

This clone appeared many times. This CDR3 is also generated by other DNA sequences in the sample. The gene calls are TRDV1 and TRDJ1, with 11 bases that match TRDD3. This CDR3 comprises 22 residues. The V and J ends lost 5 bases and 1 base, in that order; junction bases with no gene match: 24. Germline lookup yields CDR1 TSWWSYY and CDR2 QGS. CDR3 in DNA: TGTGCTCTTGGGACACCGGCTTGGTGGAGGTATGGGGGATACGCACGCACCGATAAACTCATCTTT. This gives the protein CALGTPAWWRYGGYARTDKLIF.

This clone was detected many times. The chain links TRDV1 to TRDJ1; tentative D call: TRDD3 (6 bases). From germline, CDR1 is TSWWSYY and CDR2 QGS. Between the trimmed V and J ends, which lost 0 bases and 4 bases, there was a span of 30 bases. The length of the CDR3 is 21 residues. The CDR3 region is CALGELGLRTVGISFIDKLIF. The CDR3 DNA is TGTGCTCTTGGGGAACTCGGTCTTAGGACCGTGGGGATTAGTTTTATCGATAAACTCATCTTT.

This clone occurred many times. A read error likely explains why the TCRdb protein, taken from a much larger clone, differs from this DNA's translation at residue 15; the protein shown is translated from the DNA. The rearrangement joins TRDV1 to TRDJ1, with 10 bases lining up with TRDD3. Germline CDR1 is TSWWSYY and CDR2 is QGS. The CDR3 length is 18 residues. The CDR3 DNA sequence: TGTGCTCTTGGGGAAGGCCTTGTTGGGGGATACATGACCGATGAACTCATCTTT. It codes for CALGEGLVGGYMTDELIF.

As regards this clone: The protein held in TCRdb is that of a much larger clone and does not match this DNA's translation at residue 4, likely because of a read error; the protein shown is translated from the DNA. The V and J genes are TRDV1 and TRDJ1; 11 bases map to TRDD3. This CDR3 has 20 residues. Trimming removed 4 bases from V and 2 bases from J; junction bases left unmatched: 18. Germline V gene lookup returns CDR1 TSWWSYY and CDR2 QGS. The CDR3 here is CALGAFPVILGDRATDKLIF. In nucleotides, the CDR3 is TGTGCTCTTGGGGCCTTCCCCGTCATACTGGGGGATAGGGCAACCGATAAACTCATCTTT.

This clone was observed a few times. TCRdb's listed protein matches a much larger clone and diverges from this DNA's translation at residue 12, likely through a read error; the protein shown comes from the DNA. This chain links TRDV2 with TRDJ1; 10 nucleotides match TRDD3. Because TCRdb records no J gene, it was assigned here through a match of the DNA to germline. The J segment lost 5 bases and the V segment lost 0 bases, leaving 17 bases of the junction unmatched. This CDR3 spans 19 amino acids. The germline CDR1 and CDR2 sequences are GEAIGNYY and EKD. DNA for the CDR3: TGTGCCTGTGACACCGCGGGTGTACTGGGGGATTCAGTAAGAGATAAACTCATCTTT. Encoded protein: CACDTAGVLGDSVRDKLIF.

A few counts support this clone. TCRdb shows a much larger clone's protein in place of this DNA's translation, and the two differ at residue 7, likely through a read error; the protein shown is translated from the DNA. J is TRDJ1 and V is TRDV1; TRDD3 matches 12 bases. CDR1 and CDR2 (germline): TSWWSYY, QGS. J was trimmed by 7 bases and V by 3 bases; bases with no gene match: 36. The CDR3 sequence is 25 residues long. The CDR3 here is CALGEFRRGPSEKNWGIPSNSKLIF. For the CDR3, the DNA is TGTGCTCTTGGGGAGTTCCGGAGGGGGCCTTCCGAAAAAAACTGGGGGATACCTTCCAACAGTAAACTCATCTTT.

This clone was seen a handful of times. For the CDR3, the DNA is TGTGCTCTTGGGGAACTCCCCAAACGACGAGGCCTTCCTATTATGTGGGGGTCACAAACCGATAAACTCACCTTT. Encoded protein: CALGELPKRRGLPIMWGSQTDKLTF. The V segment is TRDV1, and no J call was made; TRDD3, as called in the table, went unchecked against the DNA. Germline V gene data show CDR1 as TSWWSYY and CDR2 as QGS. The CDR3 contains 25 residues.

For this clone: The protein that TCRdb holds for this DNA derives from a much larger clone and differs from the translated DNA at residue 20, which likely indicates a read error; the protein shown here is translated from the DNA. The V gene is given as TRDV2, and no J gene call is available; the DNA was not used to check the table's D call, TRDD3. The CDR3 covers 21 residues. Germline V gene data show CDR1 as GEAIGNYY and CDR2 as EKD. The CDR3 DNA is TGTGCCTGTGATCAACGGGGGGCTACTGGGGGATACGGGTACTCTACCGATAAACTCACCTTT. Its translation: CACDQRGATGGYGYSTDKLTF.

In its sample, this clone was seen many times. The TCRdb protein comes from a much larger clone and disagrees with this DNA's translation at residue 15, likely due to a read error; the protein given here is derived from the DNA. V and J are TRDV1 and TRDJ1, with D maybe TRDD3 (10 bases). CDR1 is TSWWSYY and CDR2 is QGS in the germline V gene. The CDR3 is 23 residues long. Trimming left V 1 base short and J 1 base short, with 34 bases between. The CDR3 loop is CALGEPPPSYYWGISTGTDKLIF. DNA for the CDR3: TGTGCTCTTGGGGAACCTCCTCCTTCCTACTACTGGGGGATCTCTACGGGCACCGATAAACTCATCTTT.

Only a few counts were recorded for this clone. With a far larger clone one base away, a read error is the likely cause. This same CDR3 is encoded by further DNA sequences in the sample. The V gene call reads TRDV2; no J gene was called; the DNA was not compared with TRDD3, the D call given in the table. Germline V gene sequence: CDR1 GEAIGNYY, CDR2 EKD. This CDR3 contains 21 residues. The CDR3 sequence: CACDPMIPHRGIRRSYSKLIF. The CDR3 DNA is TGTGCCTGTGACCCTATGATTCCCCACCGGGGGATACGAAGATCCTACTCGAAACTCATTTTT.

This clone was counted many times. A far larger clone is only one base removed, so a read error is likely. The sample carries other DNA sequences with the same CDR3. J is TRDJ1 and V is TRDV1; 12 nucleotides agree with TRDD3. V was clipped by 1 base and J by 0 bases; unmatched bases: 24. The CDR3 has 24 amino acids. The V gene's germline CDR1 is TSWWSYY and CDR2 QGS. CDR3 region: CALGEPTFFCPNWGIPCYTDKLIF. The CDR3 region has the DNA TGTGCTCTTGGGGAACCCACCTTTTTCTGCCCTAACTGGGGGATACCCTGCTACACCGATAAACTCATCTTT.

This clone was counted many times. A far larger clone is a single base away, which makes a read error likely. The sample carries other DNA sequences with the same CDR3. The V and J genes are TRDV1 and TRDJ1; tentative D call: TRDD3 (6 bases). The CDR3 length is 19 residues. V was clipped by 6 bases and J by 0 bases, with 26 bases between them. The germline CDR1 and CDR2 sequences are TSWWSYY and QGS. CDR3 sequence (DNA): TGTGCTCTTGGAGAAGGCGCTGGGGCCCGGAGAGGGTACACCGATAAACTCATCTTT. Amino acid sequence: CALGEGAGARRGYTDKLIF.

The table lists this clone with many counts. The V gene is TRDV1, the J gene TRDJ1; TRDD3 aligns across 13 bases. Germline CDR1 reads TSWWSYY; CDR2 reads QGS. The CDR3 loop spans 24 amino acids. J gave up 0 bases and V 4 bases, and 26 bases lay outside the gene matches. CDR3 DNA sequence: TGTGCTCTTGGGGGCCCTTTCCTACCATTCTTACTGGGGGATACGTCCTCGTACACCGATAAACTCATCTTT. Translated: CALGGPFLPFLLGDTSSYTDKLIF.

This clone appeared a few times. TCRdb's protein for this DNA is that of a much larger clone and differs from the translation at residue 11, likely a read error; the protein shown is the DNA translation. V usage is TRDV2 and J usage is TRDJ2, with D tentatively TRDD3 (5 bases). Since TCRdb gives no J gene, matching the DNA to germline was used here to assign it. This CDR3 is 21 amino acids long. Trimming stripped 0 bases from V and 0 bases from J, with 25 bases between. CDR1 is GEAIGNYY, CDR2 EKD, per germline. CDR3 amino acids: CACDTGTVAYRGGPLTAQLFF. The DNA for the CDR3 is TGTGCCTGTGACACCGGTACGGTAGCGTACCGGGGGGGCCCTTTGACAGCACAACTCTTCTTT.